The rows below give T cell receptor beta chains drawn from one sample of a study of T cell responses to AZD1222 COVID-19 vaccine. Measured with immunoSEQ multiplex PCR; TCRdb has only the in-frame clones, and not every one. Here the sample spans around 180,000 clones, 80% to 90% being singletons. The material sequenced was peripheral blood, taken on day 0 of AZD1222 vaccination. These TCRs come from an adult in good health. Each CDR3 is given with its conserved first and last residue. The D gene is left open where the match is weak. Some rows mark clone size as missing; the rest say once, few, many or name a class of expanded clone.

clone_size,v_call,j_call,d_call,cdr3_aa,cdr3_nt
-,TRBV3-1/TRBV3-2,TRBJ1-2,-,CASSRTGNLPTGGYTF,TGTGCCAGCAGCCGCACTGGAAATCTCCCTACTGGTGGCTACACCTTC
-,TRBV29-1,TRBJ2-3,-,CSVEGDGRSTDTQYF,TGCAGCGTTGAAGGTGACGGAAGGAGCACAGATACGCAGTATTTT
-,TRBV6-5,TRBJ2-5,TRBD1,CASKGRTGKETQYF,TGTGCCAGCAAGGGAAGGACAGGCAAAGAGACCCAGTACTTC
once,TRBV27,TRBJ2-1,TRBD2,CASSFSLAGGSINEQFF,TGTGCCAGCAGTTTTTCGCTAGCGGGGGGCTCCATCAATGAGCAGTTCTTC
once,TRBV14,TRBJ1-2,-,CASSQVDGGPSYGYTF,TGTGCCAGCAGCCAAGTCGACGGGGGCCCATCCTATGGCTACACCTTC
-,TRBV3-1/TRBV3-2,TRBJ1-6,TRBD1,CASGRQGLNSPLHF,TGTGCCAGCGGCCGACAGGGGTTGAATTCACCCCTCCACTTT
-,TRBV11-2,TRBJ2-3,-,CATNRAGIPDTQYF,TGTGCCACAAATAGGGCGGGGATCCCAGATACGCAGTATTTT
-,TRBV25-1,TRBJ2-5,-,CASMGRENQETQYF,TGTGCCAGCATGGGCAGGGAAAACCAAGAGACCCAGTACTTC
-,TRBV7-2,TRBJ1-1,-,CASSLGRVNTEAFF,TGTGCCAGCAGCTTAGGAAGGGTCAACACTGAAGCTTTCTTT
-,TRBV11-2,TRBJ2-1,-,CASSLESQRMIEQFF,TGTGCCAGCAGCTTAGAGAGCCAGAGGATGATTGAGCAGTTCTTC
-,TRBV6-5,TRBJ1-1,-,CASRYTENTEAFF,TGTGCCAGCAGATACACAGAGAACACTGAAGCTTTCTTT
-,TRBV19,TRBJ2-2,TRBD1,CASSSGQVLTGELFF,TGTGCCAGTAGTTCCGGACAGGTACTCACCGGGGAGCTGTTTTTT
-,TRBV27,TRBJ1-5,-,CASSFQDNQPQHF,TGTGCCAGCAGTTTCCAGGACAATCAGCCCCAGCATTTT
-,TRBV12-5,TRBJ1-1,TRBD1,CASGLGQGGAFF,TGTGCTAGTGGCCTCGGACAGGGTGGTGCTTTCTTT
-,TRBV5-4,TRBJ1-3,-,CASSLRGGNTIYF,TGTGCCAGCAGCTTGAGGGGGGGAAACACCATATATTTT
once,TRBV7-3,TRBJ2-2,-,CASSPTMGSPGELFF,TGTGCCAGCAGCCCCACCATGGGAAGTCCCGGGGAGCTGTTTTTT
-,TRBV29-1,TRBJ2-5,TRBD2,CSGTSGQETQYF,TGCAGCGGGACTAGCGGCCAAGAGACCCAGTACTTC
few,TRBV19,TRBJ2-7,-,CASGLAVSSYEQYF,TGTGCCAGTGGTTTAGCGGTGAGCTCCTACGAGCAGTACTTC
once,TRBV2,TRBJ2-5,TRBD2,CASSEGRRGEETQYF,TGTGCCAGCAGTGAGGGTAGGCGGGGGGAAGAGACCCAGTACTTC
-,TRBV10-2,TRBJ1-1,TRBD1,CASSGRQGALTEAFF,TGCGCCAGCAGTGGTCGCCAGGGGGCGCTTACTGAAGCTTTCTTT
-,TRBV13,TRBJ2-1,TRBD2,CASSKPLAGEDNEQFF,TGTGCCAGCAGCAAGCCTCTAGCGGGGGAAGACAATGAGCAGTTCTTC
once,TRBV24-1,TRBJ1-2,TRBD1,CATSEAGTGDYGYTF,TGTGCCACCAGTGAGGCCGGGACAGGGGACTATGGCTACACCTTC
-,TRBV7-7,TRBJ2-5,TRBD2,CASSRGRGLAGELETQYF,TGTGCTAGCAGCCGTGGGCGGGGACTAGCGGGGGAACTGGAGACCCAGTACTTC
once,TRBV29-1,TRBJ2-3,-,CSVDWNADTQYF,TGCAGCGTTGACTGGAACGCAGATACGCAGTATTTT
-,TRBV10-3,TRBJ1-1,-,CAISQVGEAFF,TGTGCCATCAGTCAAGTAGGTGAAGCTTTCTTT
-,TRBV5-1,TRBJ1-1,TRBD1,CASVGTGMNTEAFF,TGCGCCAGCGTGGGGACAGGGATGAACACTGAAGCTTTCTTT
-,TRBV7-9,TRBJ1-6,-,CASSPHSTESPLHF,TGTGCCAGCAGCCCGCATTCGACGGAGTCACCCCTCCACTTT
many,TRBV30,TRBJ2-6,-,CAWMSPSGANVLTF,TGTGCCTGGATGTCGCCCTCTGGGGCCAACGTCCTGACTTTC
-,TRBV5-6,TRBJ2-7,-,CASSRDTEYEQYF,TGTGCCAGCAGCCGGGACACCGAATACGAGCAGTACTTC